This is a list of T cell receptor beta chains from one sample in a study of beta chain features in type 1 diabetes. Using immunoSEQ multiplex PCR, the repertoire was profiled, and TCRdb retains in-frame clones only, with some absent. The sample has more than 250,000 clones, over 14% seen once. Sequencing was done on a sample of naive CD4+ T cells from blood. These receptors originate from a man younger than 30 with type 1 diabetes. Both conserved end residues are part of each CDR3. The D gene is left open where the match is weak. Rows may omit the clone size; those that give it use once, few, many or a size class.

abundance	d_gene	j_gene	v_gene	CDR3nt	CDR3aa
NA	TRBD2	TRBJ2-5	TRBV11-2	TGTGCCAGCAGCGAGAGCGGGGGGGCCACAGAGACCCAGTACTTC	CASSESGGATETQYF
NA	NA	TRBJ2-2	TRBV7-2	TGTGCCAGCAGCCCTCCTTCCTACACCGGGGAGCTGTTTTTT	CASSPPSYTGELFF
many	TRBD1	TRBJ2-7	TRBV7-2	TGTGCCAGCAGCGCGGACAGGGTCTACGAGCAGTACTTC	CASSADRVYEQYF
few	NA	TRBJ2-6	TRBV29-1	TGCAGCGTTGAAGGGCGAGGGGGTTCTGGGGCCAACGTCCTGACTTTC	CSVEGRGGSGANVLTF
few	TRBD2	TRBJ2-4	TRBV27	TGTGCCAGCAGTTTACGAGGGACCCGGGAGGACATTCAGTACTTC	CASSLRGTREDIQYF
NA	NA	TRBJ2-5	TRBV5-1	TGCGCCAGCAGCTTGGATCGAGTTGGAGAGACCCAGTACTTC	CASSLDRVGETQYF
few	TRBD1	TRBJ1-1	TRBV28	TGTGCCAGCAGTTGGCAGGGGGCAGGCACTGAAGCTTTCTTT	CASSWQGAGTEAFF
few	NA	TRBJ2-1	TRBV30	TGTGCCTGGAGCCTCCTGGGCGGACTGCCGAGCTCCTACAATGAGCAGTTCTTC	CAWSLLGGLPSSYNEQFF
few	TRBD1	TRBJ2-7	TRBV30	TGTGCCTGGAGGACCACCGGGACAGCCTACGAGCAGTACTTC	CAWRTTGTAYEQYF
NA	TRBD2	TRBJ2-7	TRBV7-2	TGTGCCAGCAGCGTGACTAGCGGGGCCTACGAGCAGTACTTC	CASSVTSGAYEQYF
NA	TRBD1	TRBJ2-7	TRBV7-9	TGTGCCAGCAGTCGTGGACAGGGGAGCGACGAGCAGTACTTC	CASSRGQGSDEQYF
NA	TRBD1	TRBJ2-7	TRBV4-3	TGCGCCAGCAGCCAAGAGCCGGGACAGCGCGCCTACGAGCAGTACTTC	CASSQEPGQRAYEQYF
few	TRBD2	TRBJ2-7	TRBV18	TGTGCCAGCTCACCGAGCGGGAGCCCCTCCTACGAGCAGTACTTC	CASSPSGSPSYEQYF
NA	NA	TRBJ2-1	TRBV7-2	TGTGCCAGCAGCTTATCCGGCTCTAGGGGCAATGAGCAGTTCTTC	CASSLSGSRGNEQFF
NA	TRBD1	TRBJ1-2	TRBV4-3	TGCGCCAGCAGCCAAGGGAGACAGGGTATCCTTCGTAGCTACACCTTC	CASSQGRQGILRSYTF
few	TRBD1	TRBJ2-7	TRBV18	TGTGCCAGCTCACCAGGGGACAGTTCATCCTACGAGCAGTACTTC	CASSPGDSSSYEQYF
NA	TRBD2	TRBJ2-3	TRBV28	TGTGCCAGCAGGAAAGCGGGGTCCCGGCCCCTCGATACGCAGTATTTT	CASRKAGSRPLDTQYF
few	TRBD1	TRBJ2-3	TRBV5-4	TGTGCCAGCAGCTCGGGACAGGGAGACACAGATACGCAGTATTTT	CASSSGQGDTDTQYF
few	TRBD2	TRBJ2-7	TRBV6-6	TGTGCCAGCAGTACTCGACTAGCGGCGCAGTACTTC	CASSTRLAAQYF
few	NA	TRBJ1-2	TRBV19	TGTGCCAGTAGTCGAGAGGGGGTAGGCTACACCTTC	CASSREGVGYTF
few	TRBD1	TRBJ2-7	TRBV14	TGTGCCAGCAGCCAAGATGGGGCGGGACAGGGCTACGAGCAGTACTTC	CASSQDGAGQGYEQYF
few	TRBD1	TRBJ2-1	TRBV19	TGTGCCAGTAGTATAGTTGTAGGACAGGGGCTCAGCTCCTACAATGAGCAGTTCTTC	CASSIVVGQGLSSYNEQFF
NA	TRBD2	TRBJ2-7	TRBV4-3	TGCGCCAGCAGCCCGGGACTAGCGGGGGGTTACTCCTACGAGCAGTACTTC	CASSPGLAGGYSYEQYF
NA	NA	TRBJ2-5	TRBV18	TGTGCCAGCTCACCAAACCAGGGTCGTGAGACCCAGTACTTC	CASSPNQGRETQYF
once	NA	TRBJ1-2	TRBV6-6	TGTGCCAGCAGTTATGGACAGATGACCCGCTATGGCTACACCTTC	CASSYGQMTRYGYTF
NA	NA	TRBJ1-2	TRBV29-1	TGCAGCGTCGCAAGGGGGACATCAAACTATGGCTACACCTTC	CSVARGTSNYGYTF
few	NA	TRBJ1-5	TRBV21-1	TGTGCCAGCAGCAAAGCTCGGGACACCCCAGGGAAGCCCCAGCATTTT	CASSKARDTPGKPQHF
few	NA	TRBJ2-1	TRBV5-1	TGCGCCAGCAGCCGTGAACAGCGGGCTTACAATGAGCAGTTCTTC	CASSREQRAYNEQFF
NA	NA	TRBJ1-2	TRBV28	TGTGCCAGCAGTCTGCTACAGGGAAATGGCTACACCTTC	CASSLLQGNGYTF
few	NA	TRBJ2-1	TRBV5-8	TGTGCCAGCAGGACAGGATACAATGAGCAGTTCTTC	CASRTGYNEQFF
few	NA	TRBJ1-2	TRBV25-1	TGTGCCAGCAGAAGTCCAGGCTACTATGGCTACACCTTC	CASRSPGYYGYTF
NA	NA	TRBJ2-7	TRBV30	TGTGCCTGGAGTGTACAGTACGAGCAGTACTTC	CAWSVQYEQYF
NA	TRBD2	TRBJ2-7	TRBV15	TGTGCCACCAGCAGGGAAGCACTAGCGGGAGTTACCTACGAGCAGTACTTC	CATSREALAGVTYEQYF
few	NA	TRBJ2-1	TRBV19	TGTGCCAGTAGTATAGATCGGTCCGGGGAGCAGTTCTTC	CASSIDRSGEQFF
NA	NA	TRBJ2-5	TRBV27	TGTGCCAGCAGTCCCCTGCAGCGCGAGACCCAGTACTTC	CASSPLQRETQYF
NA	NA	TRBJ1-1	TRBV12-5	TGTGCTAGTGGTTTGGTAGGAGGCACTGAAGCTTTCTTT	CASGLVGGTEAFF
NA	NA	TRBJ2-1	TRBV11-2	TGTGCCAGCAGCCCGGGTACTAGCTCCAATGAGCAGTTCTTC	CASSPGTSSNEQFF
NA	TRBD2	TRBJ2-5	TRBV7-2	TGTGCCAGCAGCTTAGCCGGGACTAGCGGGGGGCGGCGGACCCAGTACTTC	CASSLAGTSGGRRTQYF
NA	TRBD1	TRBJ1-6	TRBV6-5	TGTGCCAGCAGTTACGATGGACAGGGGAATTCACCCCTCCACTTT	CASSYDGQGNSPLHF
NA	TRBD1	TRBJ2-5	TRBV18	TGTGCCAGCTCACCGTTACAGGGGTTCCAAGAGACCCAGTACTTC	CASSPLQGFQETQYF
NA	NA	TRBJ2-5	TRBV6-1	TGTGCCAGCAGCCCCGGACTATCCTCCGTGACCCAGTACTTC	CASSPGLSSVTQYF
few	NA	TRBJ1-2	TRBV5-1	TGCGCCAGCAGCCTGTGGGGCACCCCAGTGGGGGGCTACACCTTC	CASSLWGTPVGGYTF
few	NA	TRBJ1-4	TRBV15	TGTGCCACCAGCAGAGATCTGCAGCGACATGAAAAACTGTTTTTT	CATSRDLQRHEKLFF
NA	NA	TRBJ1-1	TRBV7-2	TGTCTTGCAGGTACGAACACTGAAGCTTTCTTT	CLAGTNTEAFF
few	NA	TRBJ2-5	TRBV11-2	TGTGCCAGCAGCTTAGCCGTCAACTCGGAGACCCAGTACTTC	CASSLAVNSETQYF
few	TRBD1	TRBJ1-2	TRBV30	TGTGCCTGGAGTCCACGGGGGACAGGAGGCTACACCTTC	CAWSPRGTGGYTF
few	NA	TRBJ2-3	TRBV7-2	TGTGCCAGCAGCTCACTGGCCTTTAGCGGACTCCCCCTGGCGCAGTATTTT	CASSSLAFSGLPLAQYF
few	NA	TRBJ2-7	TRBV28	TGTGCCACCAACCCTCCGACATCAGGACATTTCCACGAGCAGTACTTC	CATNPPTSGHFHEQYF
few	TRBD2	TRBJ2-7	TRBV5-4	TGTGCCAGCAGCCGTGCTGGTCGACTAGCGTTCTACGAGCAGTACTTC	CASSRAGRLAFYEQYF